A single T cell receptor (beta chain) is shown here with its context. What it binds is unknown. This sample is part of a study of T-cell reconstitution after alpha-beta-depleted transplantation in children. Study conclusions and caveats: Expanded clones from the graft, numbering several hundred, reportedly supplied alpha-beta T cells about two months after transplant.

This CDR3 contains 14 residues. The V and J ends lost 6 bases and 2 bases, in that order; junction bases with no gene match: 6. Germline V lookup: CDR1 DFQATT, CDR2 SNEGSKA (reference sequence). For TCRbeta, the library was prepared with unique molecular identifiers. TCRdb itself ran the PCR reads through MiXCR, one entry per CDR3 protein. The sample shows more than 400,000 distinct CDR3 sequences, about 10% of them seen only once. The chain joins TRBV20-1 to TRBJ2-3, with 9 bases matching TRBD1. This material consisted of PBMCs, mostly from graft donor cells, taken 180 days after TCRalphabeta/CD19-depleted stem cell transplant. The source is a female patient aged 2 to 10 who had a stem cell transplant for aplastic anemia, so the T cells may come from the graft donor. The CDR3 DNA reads TGCAGTGCCCACAGGGGGCCGGCCACAGATACGCAGTATTTT. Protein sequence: CSAHRGPATDTQYF.